This T cell receptor beta chain was retrieved from a study of graft-versus-host responses after intestinal transplantation (dated by TCRdb to the early 2020s). Background for the entire study: Multivisceral, liver-intestinal, or isolated intestinal transplants were received by the recipients. Rather than being sequenced by the commercial service, samples from a few later patients were sequenced in-house on an Illumina MiSeq and processed with MiXCR. A peak of at least 4% donor T cells among recipient peripheral blood mononuclear cells was the definition used for donor T cell macrochimerism. All recipients received anti-thymocyte globulin induction followed by maintenance tacrolimus and steroids for 3 to 4 years. To identify alloreactive clones, pre-transplant mixed lymphocyte reaction products were sequenced and compared with unstimulated pre-transplant donor and recipient T cells. Of the roughly 26 intestinal transplant recipients enrolled in the cohort, one of whom was a retransplant, 3 patients without pretransplant specimens were excluded. After intestinal transplantation, graft-versus-host and host-versus-graft alloreactive T cell clones in the graft, circulation and bone marrow were tracked using bulk TCR-beta CDR3 sequencing.

In regard to this clone: The antigen it recognizes is unknown. Base qualities were left out, and no much larger clone turns up one base away.

The CDR3 sequence holds 14 residues, the cysteine and phenylalanine included. The read is trimmed to its CDR3 DNA, 42 bases read in frame from base 1. CDR1 and CDR2, per the germline V gene, are SGHDT and YYEEEE. What the work shows at the level of the full study, not this receptor alone: Patients with donor T cell macrochimerism had high GvH to HvG T cell clonal ratios in their allografts. The conclusions were limited by the relatively low number and heterogeneity of the intestinal transplant patients. GvH clones turned up in recipient bone marrow, with some appearing earlier in ileal mucosa or blood, a pattern consistent with an intestinal mucosal origin. Peak levels of circulating GvH clones were associated with declines in HvG clones early after transplant.

Library method: the immunoSEQ multiplex PCR assay. High-throughput TCR-beta CDR3 sequencing of genomic DNA from most patients was performed by Adaptive Biotechnologies. For the original study's pipeline: TCR sequencing data for around 19 patients were retrieved from Adaptive's ImmunoSEQ software; three other patients were processed with MiXCR and VDJtools. Because the origin of CDR3 nucleotide sequences shared between donor and recipient could not be assigned, those sequences were removed. To count as alloreactive, a clone needed at least 2-fold expansion over unstimulated cells and a minimum CFSE-low frequency of 0.002% (template counts) or 0.001% (read counts). Mappable clones were those detected in sequenced pre-transplant spleen, lymph node, or MLR CFSE-low populations of the donor or recipient. Cumulative frequency of alloreactive clones was calculated as a percentage of all sequences weighted by copy number. Drawn from immuneACCESS, this table holds only the in-frame rearrangements with V and J called that TCRdb kept. Clones are partly lost; checked studies trace under half to an unresolved V gene and leave the rest unexplained. That table furnishes V, J and clone size, whereas the DNA furnished D and trimming. Present in this sample are approximately 89,000 clones, 90% of which were seen just once. Roughly a sixth of the sample goes to the ten largest clones.

Blood samples were collected up to 4 times in the first month after transplant and then at least monthly when available. The TCR comes from a human patient who received an intestinal transplant, so some T cells may come from the graft donor. The sequenced sample was PBMCs, obtained roughly 450 days after intestinal transplant. The V gene is TRBV5-6 and the J gene is TRBJ2-5, and the D gene may be TRBD2, 5 bases matching. Matching the DNA end better, TRBJ2-7 makes the J call doubtful. The DNA is as follows: TGTGCCAGCAGCTTGGACGGGGAGTCCTACGAGCAGTACTTC. Its product reads: CASSLDGESYEQYF.